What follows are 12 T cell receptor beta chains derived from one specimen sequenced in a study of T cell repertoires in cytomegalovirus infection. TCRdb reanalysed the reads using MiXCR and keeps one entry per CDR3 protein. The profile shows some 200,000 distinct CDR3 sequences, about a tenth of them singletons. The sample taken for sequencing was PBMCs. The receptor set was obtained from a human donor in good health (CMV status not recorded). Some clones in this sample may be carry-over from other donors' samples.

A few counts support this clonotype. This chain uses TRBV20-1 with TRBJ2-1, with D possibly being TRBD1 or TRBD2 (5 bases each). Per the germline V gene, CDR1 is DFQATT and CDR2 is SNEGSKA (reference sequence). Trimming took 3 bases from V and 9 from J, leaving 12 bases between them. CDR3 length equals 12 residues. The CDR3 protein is CSASIGGTEQFF. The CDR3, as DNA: TGCAGTGCTAGCATTGGGGGAACTGAGCAGTTCTTC.

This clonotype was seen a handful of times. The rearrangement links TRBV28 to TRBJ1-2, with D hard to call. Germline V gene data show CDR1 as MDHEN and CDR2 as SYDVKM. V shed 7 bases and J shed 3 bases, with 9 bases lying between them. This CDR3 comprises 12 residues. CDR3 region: CASTKVDYGYTF. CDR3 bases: TGTGCCAGCACGAAGGTAGACTATGGCTACACCTTC.

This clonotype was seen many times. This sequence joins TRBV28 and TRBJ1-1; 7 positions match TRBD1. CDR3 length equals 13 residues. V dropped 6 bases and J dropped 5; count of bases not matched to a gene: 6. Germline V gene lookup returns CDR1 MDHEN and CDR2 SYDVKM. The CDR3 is CASRRQGGTEAFF. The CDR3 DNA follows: TGTGCCAGCAGACGTCAGGGGGGGACTGAAGCTTTCTTT.

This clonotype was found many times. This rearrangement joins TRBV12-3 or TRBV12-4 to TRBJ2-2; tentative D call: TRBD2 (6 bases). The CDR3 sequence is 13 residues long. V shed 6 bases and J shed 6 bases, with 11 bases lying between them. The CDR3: CASRWGDSGELFF. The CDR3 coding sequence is TGTGCCAGCAGATGGGGGGATTCCGGGGAGCTGTTTTTT.

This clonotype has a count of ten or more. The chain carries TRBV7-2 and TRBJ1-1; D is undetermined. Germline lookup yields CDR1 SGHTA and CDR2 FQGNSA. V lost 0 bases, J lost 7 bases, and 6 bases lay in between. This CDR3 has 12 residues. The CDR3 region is CASSLAQFEAFF. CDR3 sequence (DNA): TGTGCCAGCAGCTTAGCCCAGTTTGAAGCTTTCTTT.

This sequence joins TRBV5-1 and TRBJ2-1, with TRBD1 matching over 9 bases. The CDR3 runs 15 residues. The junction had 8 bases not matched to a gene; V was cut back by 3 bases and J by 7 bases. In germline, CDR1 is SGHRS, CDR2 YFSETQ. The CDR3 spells CASSWGQGGKNEQFF. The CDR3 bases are TGCGCCAGCAGCTGGGGACAGGGTGGTAAAAATGAGCAGTTCTTC.

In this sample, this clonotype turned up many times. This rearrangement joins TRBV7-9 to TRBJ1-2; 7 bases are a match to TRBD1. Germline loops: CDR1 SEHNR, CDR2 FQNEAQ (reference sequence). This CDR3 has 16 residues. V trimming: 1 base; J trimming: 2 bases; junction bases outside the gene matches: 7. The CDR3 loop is CASSLGRDRPNYGYTF. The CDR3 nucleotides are TGTGCCAGCAGCTTAGGGAGGGACAGACCCAACTATGGCTACACCTTC.

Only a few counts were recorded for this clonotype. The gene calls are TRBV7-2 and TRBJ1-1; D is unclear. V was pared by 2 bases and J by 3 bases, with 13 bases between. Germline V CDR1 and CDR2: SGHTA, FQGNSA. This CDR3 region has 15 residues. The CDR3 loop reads CASSLNFLEDTEAFF. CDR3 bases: TGTGCCAGCAGCTTAAATTTCCTGGAGGACACTGAAGCTTTCTTT.

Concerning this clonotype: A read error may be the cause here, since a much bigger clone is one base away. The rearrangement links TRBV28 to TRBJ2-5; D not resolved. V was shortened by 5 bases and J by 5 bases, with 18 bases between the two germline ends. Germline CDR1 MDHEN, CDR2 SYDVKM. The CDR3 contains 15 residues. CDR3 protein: CASSPLDKEMETQYF. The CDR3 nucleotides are TGTGCCAGCAGTCCCCTCGACAAGGAGATGGAGACCCAGTACTTC.

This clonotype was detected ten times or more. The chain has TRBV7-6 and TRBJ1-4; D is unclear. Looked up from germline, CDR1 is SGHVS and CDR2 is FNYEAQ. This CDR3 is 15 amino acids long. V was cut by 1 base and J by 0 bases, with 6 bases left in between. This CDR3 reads CASSLVSATNEKLFF. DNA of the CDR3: TGTGCCAGCAGCTTAGTTTCAGCAACTAATGAAAAACTGTTTTTT.

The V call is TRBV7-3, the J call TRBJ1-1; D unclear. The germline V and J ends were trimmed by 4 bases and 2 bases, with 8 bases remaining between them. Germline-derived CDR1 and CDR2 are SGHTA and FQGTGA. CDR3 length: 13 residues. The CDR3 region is CASSSVFNTEAFF. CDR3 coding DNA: TGTGCCAGCAGCTCCGTCTTTAACACTGAAGCTTTCTTT.

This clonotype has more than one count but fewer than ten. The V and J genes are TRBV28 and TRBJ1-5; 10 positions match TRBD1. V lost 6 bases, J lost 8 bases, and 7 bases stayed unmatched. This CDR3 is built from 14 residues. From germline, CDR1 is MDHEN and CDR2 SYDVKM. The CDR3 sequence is CASRDPGQGKPQHF. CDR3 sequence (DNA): TGTGCCAGCAGGGACCCGGGACAGGGGAAGCCCCAGCATTTT.